These 3 T cell receptor beta chains were all obtained from the same sample, sequenced in a study of CD4 T cells in relation to SARS-CoV-2 and coronaviruses. Using immunoSEQ multiplex PCR, the repertoire was profiled, and TCRdb retains in-frame clones only, with some absent. This sample yields 20,000 or so clones, of which just under 80% are seen a single time; about 20% belongs to the top ten. CD4+ T cells from unexposed donors were obtained before the COVID-19 pandemic (2011-2018). After roughly ten days of culture, CD4+ T cells were isolated. The antigens for these receptors are not known. Material for sequencing was CD4+ T cells from PBMCs, cultured in vitro. The receptor source for this set is a human donor in good health.

The chain carries TRBV21-1 and TRBJ1-5; TRBD1, the D gene given by the table, was not confirmed from the DNA. TRBV21-1 is a known pseudogene. The length of the CDR3 is 13 residues. In DNA form, the CDR3 reads TGTGCCAGCAGCCCACAGAGCAATCAGCCCCAGCATTTT. Encoded protein: CASSPQSNQPQHF.

V and J are TRBV24-1 and TRBJ1-2, with 8 bases that match TRBD1. Germline V CDR1 and CDR2: KGHDR, SFDVKD. This CDR3 comprises 13 residues. Losses at the gene ends were 7 bases for V and 2 bases for J; bases not matched to a gene: 2. The CDR3 spells CATSRTGNYGYTF. DNA for the CDR3: TGTGCCACCAGCAGGACAGGGAACTATGGCTACACCTTC.

This clone was detected a few times. The V call is TRBV5-4, the J call TRBJ2-3; no clear D gene. The CDR3 totals 12 residues. Trimming pared 3 bases from V and 2 bases from J, leaving 4 bases between. Germline CDR1 and CDR2: SGHNT and YYREEE (reference sequence). CDR3 nucleotides: TGTGCCAGCAGCTCCGACACAGATACGCAGTATTTT. This codes for CASSSDTDTQYF.